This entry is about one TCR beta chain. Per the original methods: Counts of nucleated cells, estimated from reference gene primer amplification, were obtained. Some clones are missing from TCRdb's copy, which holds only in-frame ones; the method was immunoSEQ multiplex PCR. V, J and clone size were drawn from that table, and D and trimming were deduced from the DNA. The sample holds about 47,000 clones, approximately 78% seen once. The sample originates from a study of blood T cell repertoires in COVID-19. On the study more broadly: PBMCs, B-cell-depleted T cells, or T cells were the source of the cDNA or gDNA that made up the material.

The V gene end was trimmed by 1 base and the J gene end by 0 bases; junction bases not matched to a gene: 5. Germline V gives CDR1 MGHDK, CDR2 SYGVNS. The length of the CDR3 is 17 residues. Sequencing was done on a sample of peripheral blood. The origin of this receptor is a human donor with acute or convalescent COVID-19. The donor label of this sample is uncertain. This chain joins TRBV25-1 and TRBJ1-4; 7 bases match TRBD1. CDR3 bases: TGTGCCAGCAGTGAATCCGACGGGACAGCAACTAATGAAAAACTGTTTTTT. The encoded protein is CASSESDGTATNEKLFF.